Listed here are 30 T cell receptor beta chains from one sample, sequenced in a study of blood T cell repertoires in COVID-19. Using immunoSEQ multiplex PCR, the repertoire was profiled, and TCRdb retains in-frame clones only, with some absent. The profile covers fewer than 300,000 clones, with approximately 82% appearing a single time and roughly 3.1% taken by the ten largest. The sequenced sample was peripheral blood. The origin of the receptors is a woman aged 18-29 years with acute or convalescent COVID-19.

The genes are TRBV5-1 and TRBJ2-3, with 7 bases fitting TRBD2. The CDR3 loop spans 16 amino acids. Germline CDR1 reads SGHRS; CDR2 reads YFSETQ. Trimming at V came to 0 bases and at J to 1 base, leaving 5 bases not matched to a gene. The CDR3 reads CASSLVSSGGTDTQYF. The DNA of the CDR3 is TGCGCCAGCAGCTTGGTATCCAGCGGGGGCACAGATACGCAGTATTTT.

The chain carries TRBV28 and TRBJ1-6; weak D call: TRBD1 (5 bases). V lost 4 bases and J 4 bases, leaving 8 bases between the germline ends. CDR1 and CDR2 (germline): MDHEN, SYDVKM. The CDR3 consists of 14 residues. The CDR3 here is CASSSQGYNSPLHF. CDR3 bases: TGTGCCAGCAGTTCCCAGGGTTATAATTCACCCCTCCACTTT.

The chain has TRBV11-2 and TRBJ2-7; the D is unclear. Trimming removed 5 bases at V and 9 bases at J, with 23 bases between. From germline, CDR1 is SGHAT and CDR2 FQNNGV. The CDR3 covers 15 residues. CDR3 nucleotide sequence: TGTGCCAGCAGCCCCTATACGGAGTTTACGAGATGGCAGTACTTC. It yields the protein CASSPYTEFTRWQYF.

V and J are TRBV4-1 and TRBJ1-1, with 9 positions matching TRBD1. CDR1 MGHRA and CDR2 YSYEKL come from the germline V gene. The CDR3 is 14 amino acids. The J segment lost 5 bases and the V segment lost 4 bases, leaving 5 bases of the junction unmatched. In DNA form, the CDR3 reads TGCGCCAGCAGCCCGGACAGGGGCAGGACTGAAGCTTTCTTT. Amino acids: CASSPDRGRTEAFF.

CDR3 protein: CASNRVFFGANVLTF. Written as DNA, the CDR3 is TGTGCCAGCAACAGGGTTTTTTTTGGGGCCAACGTCCTGACTTTC. The gene calls are TRBV13 and TRBJ2-6; the D gene is possibly TRBD1 (6 bases). Per germline, CDR1 PRHDT and CDR2 FYEKMQ (reference sequence). Deletions cut 7 bases from V and 3 bases from J, with 13 bases between. This CDR3 is 15 amino acids long.

This chain uses TRBV4-3 with TRBJ2-6; unclear D gene. Germline-derived CDR1 and CDR2 are LGHNA and YSLEER. With 1 base removed from V and 1 base from J, the gap between germline ends came to 8 bases. The CDR3 runs 16 residues. CDR3 residues: CASSQALVSGANVLTF. CDR3 nucleotide sequence: TGCGCCAGCAGCCAAGCCCTTGTTTCTGGGGCCAACGTCCTGACTTTC.

This chain uses TRBV7-8 with TRBJ1-5; TRBD1 might be the D (5 bases). Germline V gives CDR1 SGHVS, CDR2 FQNEAQ. The V end was cut by 3 bases, the J end by 0 bases, with 15 bases between. The CDR3 is made up of 17 amino acids. The CDR3 nucleotides are TGTGCCAGCAGCTTCGACAGAGGCATATATAGCAATCAGCCCCAGCATTTT. Its protein product is CASSFDRGIYSNQPQHF.

J is TRBJ2-7 and V is TRBV5-1; 8 bases line up with TRBD1. Trimming cost V 4 bases and J 0 bases; bases outside gene matches: 9. CDR1 and CDR2 (germline): SGHRS, YFSETQ. The CDR3 extends over 16 amino acids. DNA of the CDR3: TGCGCCAGCAGCACCTCTAGGGACAGGAGCTCCTACGAGCAGTACTTC. Protein product: CASSTSRDRSSYEQYF.

This chain uses TRBV30 with TRBJ2-2; 7 bases fit TRBD1. Trimming at V came to 3 bases and at J to 6 bases, leaving 4 bases not matched to a gene. Germline V lookup: CDR1 GTSNPN, CDR2 SVGIG (reference sequence). This CDR3 contains 13 residues. The CDR3 spells CAWRGTGAGELFF. The CDR3 DNA reads as TGTGCCTGGAGGGGAACAGGGGCCGGGGAGCTGTTTTTT.

This clone is a singleton in its sample. The chain carries TRBV2 and TRBJ2-1, with 11 bases that match TRBD2. CDR3 length equals 17 residues. The V and J ends lost 1 base and 3 bases, in that order; junction bases with no gene match: 5. The germline CDR1 and CDR2 sequences are SNHLY and FYNNEI. CDR3 residues: CASSEGTTSGNYNEQFF. DNA for the CDR3: TGTGCCAGCAGTGAAGGAACGACTAGCGGGAACTACAATGAGCAGTTCTTC.

The chain couples TRBV30 to TRBJ2-4; a weak D match, TRBD1 (5 bases). The CDR3 length is 12 residues. Germline CDR1 and CDR2: GTSNPN and SVGIG (reference sequence). Trimming removed 6 bases from V and 7 bases from J, with 13 bases in between. The CDR3 is CACQKTANIQYF. As DNA, the CDR3 is TGTGCCTGCCAGAAGACAGCTAACATTCAGTACTTC.

This clone was recorded a few times. The chain joins TRBV5-6 to TRBJ1-6, with D unclear. The V end was cut by 6 bases, the J end by 7 bases, with 8 bases between. The CDR3 totals 12 residues. Per the germline V gene, CDR1 is SGHDT and CDR2 is YYEEEE. The CDR3 region is CASNKQNSPLHF. CDR3 nucleotide sequence: TGTGCCAGCAACAAACAGAATTCACCCCTCCACTTT.

This clone was detected only a few times. The chain recombines TRBV6-6 with TRBJ2-1, with 9 bases lining up with TRBD1. V gave up 5 bases and J gave up 6 bases; unmatched junction bases: 17. The germline V gene has CDR1 MNHNY and CDR2 SVGAGI (reference sequence). CDR3 length: 18 amino acids. The CDR3 nucleotides are TGTGCCAGCAGTCCCGGGGCAAAACCGGGACAGGGTTTCAATGAGCAGTTCTTC. Translated, it gives CASSPGAKPGQGFNEQFF.

The rearrangement uses TRBV19 and TRBJ2-3, with 9 bases fitting TRBD1. Germline CDR1 LNHDA, CDR2 SQIVND (reference sequence). The CDR3 length is 14 residues. V shed 5 bases, J shed 6 bases, and the junction held 6 bases outside the gene matches. The CDR3 nucleotides are TGTGCCAGTAGTCCCCGAGGACAGGGGGATACGCAGTATTTT. Translated: CASSPRGQGDTQYF.

This clone was observed a single time. This chain uses TRBV6-5 with TRBJ1-4; D uncertain. Germline CDR1 reads MNHEY; CDR2 reads SVGAGI. With 2 bases removed from V and 7 bases from J, the gap between germline ends came to 11 bases. This CDR3 contains 14 residues. The CDR3 loop is CASSYRTAGEKLFF. The DNA of the CDR3 is TGTGCCAGCAGTTACCGGACGGCGGGTGAAAAACTGTTTTTT.

This clone was seen more than once but under ten times. The J gene is TRBJ2-2, the V gene TRBV5-1; no clear D. This CDR3 is 13 amino acids long. The V end lost 4 bases, the J end lost 3 bases, and 7 bases lay between the germline ends. CDR1 SGHRS and CDR2 YFSETQ come from the germline V gene. The CDR3 is CASSPSDTGELFF. The CDR3 DNA sequence: TGCGCCAGCAGCCCGTCTGACACCGGGGAGCTGTTTTTT.

The chain combines TRBV7-8 with TRBJ1-1; TRBD1 agrees at 11 bases. Trimming cost V 0 bases and J 0 bases; bases outside gene matches: 9. The CDR3 runs to 19 residues. In germline, CDR1 is SGHVS, CDR2 FQNEAQ. CDR3 sequence reads: CASSLASMGQGVMNTEAFF. The CDR3 bases are TGTGCCAGCAGCTTAGCGTCTATGGGACAGGGGGTCATGAACACTGAAGCTTTCTTT.

V gene TRBV30 combines with J gene TRBJ2-7; 7 positions match TRBD1. The J segment lost 0 bases and the V segment lost 5 bases, leaving 10 bases of the junction unmatched. This CDR3 has 15 residues. Germline-derived CDR1 and CDR2 are GTSNPN and SVGIG (reference sequence). The CDR3 nucleotides are TGTGCCTGGGTGGACCACAGGGGTAGCTCCTACGAGCAGTACTTC. Its protein product is CAWVDHRGSSYEQYF.

The rearrangement uses TRBV15 and TRBJ2-1; D may be TRBD1 (6 bases). V was cut by 1 base and J by 2 bases, with 18 bases left in between. Per germline, CDR1 LNHNV and CDR2 YYDKDF (reference sequence). CDR3 length equals 18 residues. CDR3 coding DNA: TGTGCCACCAGCAGAGTTCATTACCAGGGGACCACCTACAATGAGCAGTTCTTC. Protein product: CATSRVHYQGTTYNEQFF.

J is TRBJ2-4 and V is TRBV3-1 (or the pseudogene TRBV3-2); a possible D gene is TRBD1 (6 bases). The CDR3 is 17 residues long. Trimming cost V 3 bases and J 0 bases, with 15 bases left between them. CDR1 is LGHDT, CDR2 YNNKEL, per germline (reference sequence). CDR3 coding DNA: TGTGCCAGCAGCCATACTGCCGGGACAATAGCCAAAAACATTCAGTACTTC. This translates into CASSHTAGTIAKNIQYF.

This sequence joins TRBV28 and TRBJ2-2; D is uncertain. The CDR3 runs to 17 residues. Germline lookup yields CDR1 MDHEN and CDR2 SYDVKM. V lost 4 bases to trimming and J lost 5 bases, with 20 bases between them. Here the CDR3 DNA reads TGTGCCAGCAGTTCCGGCGGAGTAGCAACCTTAACCGGGGAGCTGTTTTTT. Protein product: CASSSGGVATLTGELFF.

The CDR3 nucleotides are TGCGCCAGCAGTGAAGCAGGAAGCAATCAGCCCCAGCATTTT. This sequence encodes CASSEAGSNQPQHF. This chain connects TRBV10-2 to TRBJ1-5; the D is unclear. Germline V gene data show CDR1 as WSHSY and CDR2 as SAAADI. Trimming took off 3 bases at V and 1 base at J, with 7 bases between the two ends. This CDR3 has 14 amino acids.

V usage is TRBV5-1 and J usage is TRBJ2-1; TRBD2 aligns across 7 bases. Germline-derived CDR1 and CDR2 are SGHRS and YFSETQ. CDR3 length: 14 amino acids. V gave up 5 bases and J gave up 1 base; unmatched junction bases: 3. The CDR3, as DNA: TGCGCCAGCAGGGGAGGGCCTTCCTACAATGAGCAGTTCTTC. Translated: CASRGGPSYNEQFF.

The chain couples TRBV11-3 to TRBJ2-1; D gene uncertain. From germline, CDR1 is SGHNT and CDR2 YENEEA. The CDR3 covers 13 residues. With 3 bases removed from V and 5 bases from J, the gap between germline ends came to 8 bases. This chain's CDR3 is CASSFSRDNEQFF. The CDR3 bases are TGTGCCAGCAGCTTTTCAAGAGACAATGAGCAGTTCTTC.

The CDR3 reads CASSTVAGAKNIQYF. CDR3 DNA: TGTGCCAGCAGCACCGTAGCGGGAGCCAAAAACATTCAGTACTTC. The J gene is TRBJ2-4, the V gene TRBV5-5; 7 bases are shared with TRBD2. After removal of 4 bases from V and 0 bases from J, the junction contained 4 bases not matched to a gene. From germline, CDR1 is SGHKS and CDR2 YYEKEE (reference sequence). The CDR3 loop spans 15 amino acids.

The chain combines TRBV11-2 with TRBJ2-7, with 12 bases that match TRBD2. This CDR3 has 18 residues. Trimming cost V 0 bases and J 2 bases; bases outside gene matches: 8. Germline-derived CDR1 and CDR2 are SGHAT and FQNNGV. CDR3 nucleotide sequence: TGTGCCAGCAGCTTAGACCTAGCGGGAGGGCCTTTTCCCTACGAGCAGTACTTC. Translating it yields CASSLDLAGGPFPYEQYF.

This chain links TRBV5-5 with TRBJ2-1, with 14 bases matching TRBD2. This CDR3 region has 15 residues. V shed 5 bases, J shed 5 bases, and the junction held 3 bases outside the gene matches. Germline values: CDR1 SGHKS, CDR2 YYEKEE (reference sequence). CDR3 DNA: TGTGCCAGCAGGAAGGGACTAGCGGGAGACAATGAGCAGTTCTTC. It specifies CASRKGLAGDNEQFF.

CDR3 sequence reads: CASSSDFFGAYNEQFF. The CDR3 coding sequence is TGTGCCAGCAGTTCGGACTTTTTCGGGGCCTACAATGAGCAGTTCTTC. The V call is TRBV6-2 or TRBV6-3, the J call TRBJ2-1, with D tentatively TRBD2 (5 bases). V was trimmed by 4 bases and J by 2 bases, leaving 15 bases between them. The CDR3 consists of 16 residues. The germline CDR1 and CDR2 sequences are MNHEY and SVGEGT.

This clone was seen more than once but under ten times. CDR3 bases: TGTGCCAGCAGCTTCAGTGATTACTCTGGAAACACCATATATTTT. The encoded protein is CASSFSDYSGNTIYF. This rearrangement joins TRBV5-4 to TRBJ1-3; the D is unclear. The CDR3 runs to 15 residues. Between the trimmed V and J ends, which lost 2 bases and 0 bases, there was a span of 9 bases. CDR1 SGHNT and CDR2 YYREEE come from the germline V gene (reference sequence).

The chain has TRBV19 and TRBJ1-2; 7 nucleotides align to TRBD1. The CDR3 runs to 13 residues. Germline V gene sequence: CDR1 LNHDA, CDR2 SQIVND (reference sequence). With 6 bases clipped from V and 9 bases from J, the junction kept 10 bases outside the gene matches. CDR3 sequence reads: CASRATGVGSYTF. CDR3 nucleotide sequence: TGTGCCAGTAGAGCCACAGGGGTCGGAAGCTACACCTTC.